Here is one TCR beta chain with its context. This sample was included in a study of identical twins. In TCRdb, the 5' RACE reads were re-called with MiXCR into one record per CDR3 protein. The sample lists 500,000 to 550,000 distinct CDR3 sequences, around 24% occurring once. These sequences were also reported in another study, on yellow fever vaccine responses in identical twins.

The TCR sequence derives from a woman aged 18-29 years in good health. The specimen was CD4+ T cells sorted from blood.

The CDR3 DNA follows: TGCAGTGCTAGAGATGGTGGCAGCTTCTCTGGAAACACCATATATTTT. The encoded protein is CSARDGGSFSGNTIYF. The chain combines TRBV20-1 with TRBJ1-3, with D uncertain. Germline CDR1 reads DFQATT; CDR2 reads SNEGSKA (reference sequence). CDR3 length: 16 amino acids. Between the trimmed V and J ends, which lost 0 bases and 0 bases, there was a span of 12 bases.